These 14 T cell receptor beta chains were all obtained from the same sample, sequenced in a study of technical replicates of blood from a few donors (TCRdb year 2017). The library was made by the immunoSEQ multiplex PCR assay. TCRdb obtained this table from immuneACCESS and retained in-frame rearrangements with V and J assigned. These tables miss some clones; where compared with another copy, unresolved V genes account for less than half of the shortfall, and the remainder is unexplained. Across this sample there are around 63,000 clones, with roughly 98% seen only once. The ten largest clones represent approximately 0.17% of the sample. Sequenced material: T cells isolated from PBMCs. The source is a human donor in good health.

The rearrangement joins TRBV4-2 to TRBJ2-7; no reliable D call. The CDR3 contains 15 residues. Germline values: CDR1 LGHNA, CDR2 YNFKEQ. Deletions cut 0 bases from V and 1 base from J, with 10 bases between. Here the CDR3 reads CASSQDQRVSYEQYF. The CDR3 coding sequence is TGTGCCAGCAGCCAAGACCAACGGGTTTCCTACGAGCAGTACTTC.

This chain connects TRBV30 to TRBJ1-3, with D possibly matching TRBD1 (6 bases). V gave up 4 bases and J gave up 3 bases, with 16 bases separating them. This CDR3 has 15 amino acids. The V gene's germline CDR1 is GTSNPN and CDR2 SVGIG (reference sequence). The chain's CDR3 is CAWTRLDRIGNTIYF. The CDR3 DNA reads as TGTGCCTGGACACGGTTAGACAGGATTGGAAACACCATATATTTT.

The chain employs TRBV7-9 and TRBJ2-3, with TRBD2 identical over 12 bases. J gave up 1 base and V 5 bases, and 4 bases lay outside the gene matches. CDR3 length: 16 residues. Germline CDR1 reads SEHNR; CDR2 reads FQNEAQ (reference sequence). This CDR3 reads CASSTRLAGGTDTQYF. The CDR3 bases are TGTGCCAGCAGCACGCGACTAGCGGGAGGCACAGATACGCAGTATTTT.

CDR3 in DNA: TGCGCCAGCAGCCAAGCCTCCGGGACAGGGAGTGAAAAACTGTTTTTT. The encoded protein is CASSQASGTGSEKLFF. The V gene is TRBV4-1, the J gene TRBJ1-4; 9 positions match TRBD1. This CDR3 is built from 16 residues. Germline V gene data show CDR1 as MGHRA and CDR2 as YSYEKL. The J segment lost 7 bases and the V segment lost 1 base, leaving 7 bases of the junction unmatched.

The CDR3 is CASSSEPRRGYGYTF. CDR3 DNA: TGTGCCAGCAGCTCAGAACCCCGGAGAGGCTATGGCTACACCTTC. The chain employs TRBV27 and TRBJ1-2; unclear D gene. The V end was cut by 6 bases, the J end by 4 bases, with 18 bases between. This CDR3 spans 15 amino acids. Germline loops: CDR1 MNHEY, CDR2 SMNVEV (reference sequence).

This clone appeared once. The chain has TRBV27 and TRBJ1-4, with TRBD1 matching 10 bases. After removal of 2 bases from V and 13 bases from J, the junction contained 4 bases not matched to a gene. Germline V gene lookup returns CDR1 MNHEY and CDR2 SMNVEV (reference sequence). The CDR3 consists of 13 residues. The CDR3 region has the DNA TGTGCCAGCAGTTTACTCGGACAGGGGGTACTGTTTTTT. This encodes CASSLLGQGVLFF.

The chain uses TRBV27 and TRBJ2-1; a weak D match, TRBD2 (5 bases). Trimming took 3 bases from V and 4 from J, leaving 7 bases between them. Germline loops: CDR1 MNHEY, CDR2 SMNVEV (reference sequence). This CDR3 contains 13 residues. The CDR3 region has the DNA TGTGCCAGCAGTTTGGGAGAGTACAATGAGCAGTTCTTC. Amino acid sequence: CASSLGEYNEQFF.

The V gene is TRBV2, the J gene TRBJ2-5, with a weak D call TRBD2 (6 bases). V was clipped by 5 bases and J by 1 base, with 23 bases between them. CDR3 length equals 18 residues. CDR1 is SNHLY, CDR2 FYNNEI, per germline. The CDR3 reads CASSRYEDYWGSQETQYF. The CDR3 DNA follows: TGTGCCAGCAGTCGATACGAGGACTACTGGGGGAGCCAAGAGACCCAGTACTTC.

This chain uses TRBV4-1 with TRBJ1-2; 7 positions match TRBD1. Germline assignment: CDR1 MGHRA and CDR2 YSYEKL. CDR3 size: 18 residues. Trimming at V came to 1 base and at J to 1 base, leaving 12 bases not matched to a gene. CDR3: CASSQGPGQQYYNYGYTF. CDR3 DNA sequence: TGCGCCAGCAGCCAAGGCCCGGGACAGCAATACTATAACTATGGCTACACCTTC.

For this clone: Compared with germline, one end of the junction differs, possibly owing to a read error. The chain recombines TRBV11-2 with TRBJ1-1; D might be TRBD1 (6 bases). This CDR3 is 12 amino acids long. CDR1 SGHAT and CDR2 FQNNGV come from the germline V gene. The CDR3 loop is CASRGGYTEAFF. DNA for the CDR3: TGTGCGAGCAGGGGCGGGTATACTGAAGCTTTCTTT.

This clone was seen once. V gene TRBV6-1 combines with J gene TRBJ1-4; D may be TRBD1 (6 bases). Germline V gene sequence: CDR1 MNHNS, CDR2 SASEGT. V gave up 7 bases and J gave up 8 bases, with 17 bases separating them. The CDR3 has 14 residues. CDR3 nucleotides: TGTGCCAGCACTGAGGTCAGGGGAGGGGAAAAACTGTTTTTT. It codes for CASTEVRGGEKLFF.

The gene calls are TRBV5-1 and TRBJ2-7; 11 bases line up with TRBD1. Trimming at V came to 0 bases and at J to 6 bases, leaving 2 bases not matched to a gene. CDR3 length: 14 residues. In germline, CDR1 is SGHRS, CDR2 YFSETQ. CDR3 sequence (DNA): TGCGCCAGCAGCTTGGGGGACAGGGGGGGCGAGCAGTACTTC. Its protein product is CASSLGDRGGEQYF.

Notes on this clone: Different DNA sequences within this sample yield the same CDR3. The chain links TRBV27 to TRBJ2-1; D unclear. Germline V gene sequence: CDR1 MNHEY, CDR2 SMNVEV (reference sequence). CDR3 length equals 13 residues. Deletions cut 6 bases from V and 3 bases from J, with 9 bases between. Written as DNA, the CDR3 is TGTGCCAGCAGCTCCTCGAGCTACAATGAGCAGTTCTTC. Protein product: CASSSSSYNEQFF.

V usage is TRBV28 and J usage is TRBJ1-1; a possible D gene is TRBD1 (5 bases). Germline CDR1 and CDR2: MDHEN and SYDVKM. The length of the CDR3 is 12 residues. V was trimmed by 8 bases and J by 3 bases, leaving 10 bases between them. The CDR3 nucleotides are TGTGCCAGCCTCGACAGTTACACTGAAGCTTTCTTT. Translation: CASLDSYTEAFF.